A single T cell receptor beta chain is shown here with its context. This sample was included in a study of blood T cell repertoires in COVID-19. Study details: Specimens from acute and convalescent COVID-19 originated in the United States, Italy and Spain. T cells, B-cell-depleted T cells, or PBMCs provided the cDNA or gDNA that served as material.

As originally analysed: Estimation of nucleated cell counts was performed using reference gene primer amplification. Sequencing was performed with immunoSEQ multiplex PCR; in TCRdb, only in-frame clones are kept and a portion is missing. V and J calls plus clone size are reproduced from that table; the DNA served to infer D and trimming. Counted here are about 230,000 clones, approximately 84% occurring once; the ten biggest clones make up about 0.91%. Sequencing was performed on peripheral blood. The origin of this receptor is a man aged 35-49 years with acute or convalescent COVID-19.

CDR3 residues: CASSLTRANNEQFF. The DNA for the CDR3 is TGTGCCAGCAGCCTAACGCGGGCAAACAATGAGCAGTTCTTC. The chain employs TRBV5-4 and TRBJ2-1, with D perhaps TRBD2 (5 bases). CDR1 is SGHNT, CDR2 YYREEE, per germline (reference sequence). V lost 4 bases and J lost 5, with 13 bases in between. The CDR3 totals 14 residues.